These T cell receptor beta chains were read from a single sample in a study of monozygotic twins with inflammatory bowel disease. TCRdb re-called the 5' RACE reads, yielding one record per CDR3 amino acid sequence without DNA. This repertoire includes about 300,000 distinct CDR3 sequences. Material for sequencing was blood. The receptors here all came from a human donor with ulcerative colitis or Crohn's disease, or a healthy co-twin of an affected twin (not recorded which). Both conserved end residues are part of each CDR3.

V: TRBV20-1; J: TRBJ2-7; CDR3: CSASRRQGAFEQYF
V: TRBV12-3/TRBV12-4; J: TRBJ1-5; CDR3: CASRVAGTAGQPQHF
V: TRBV12-3/TRBV12-4; J: TRBJ2-7; CDR3: CASSLGGPQYF
V: TRBV7-3; J: TRBJ2-5; CDR3: CASSSSPQETQYF
V: TRBV6-5; J: TRBJ1-2; CDR3: CASSYSSPGGPYGYTF
V: TRBV7-2; J: TRBJ1-5; CDR3: CASSWQGGSNQPQHF
V: TRBV14; J: TRBJ2-7; CDR3: CASSQLGKLAGSLPQGEQYF
V: TRBV6-1; J: TRBJ2-7; CDR3: CASNSWDRGSYEQYF
V: TRBV5-1; J: TRBJ2-7; CDR3: CASSLDGGRYEQYF
V: TRBV7-2; J: TRBJ1-2; CDR3: CASSLGSQYGYTF
V: TRBV7-9; J: TRBJ2-6; CDR3: CASSFYFHSGANVLTF
V: TRBV29-1; J: TRBJ1-1; CDR3: CSVARGMYSEAFF
V: TRBV6-5; J: TRBJ2-7; CDR3: CASSYTRPGLRSGEQYF
V: TRBV12-3/TRBV12-4; J: TRBJ1-1; CDR3: CASRTGEYAEAFF
V: TRBV5-1; J: TRBJ2-7; CDR3: CASSKDSTYEQYF
V: TRBV12-3/TRBV12-4; J: TRBJ2-1; CDR3: CASARGDLGEQFF
V: TRBV6-1; J: TRBJ1-6; CDR3: CASKPGQIESSLHF
V: TRBV28; J: TRBJ1-6; CDR3: CASGLRSHNSPLHF
V: TRBV5-1; J: TRBJ2-1; CDR3: CASSPGSTPYNEQFF
V: TRBV24-1; J: TRBJ2-7; CDR3: CATSDPTPGLAGEQYF
V: TRBV29-1; J: TRBJ2-3; CDR3: CSVENRDAQYF
V: TRBV28; J: TRBJ1-4; CDR3: CASSLYGTGGEGKLFF
V: TRBV6-5; J: TRBJ2-7; CDR3: CASRSTSSYEQYF
V: TRBV7-2; J: TRBJ2-5; CDR3: CASSSHLTQYF
V: TRBV4-3; J: TRBJ1-1; CDR3: CASSQDASVRGTEAFF
V: TRBV7-2; J: TRBJ2-7; CDR3: CASSLSSVSTYEQYF
V: TRBV5-1; J: TRBJ2-5; CDR3: CASTPAARSGETQYF
V: TRBV2; J: TRBJ1-5; CDR3: CASSTRLDRSSNQPQHF
V: TRBV7-2; J: TRBJ1-4; CDR3: CASSFGPRGEKLFF
V: TRBV14; J: TRBJ1-2; CDR3: CASSPTGGGRRDGYTF
V: TRBV29-1; J: TRBJ1-2; CDR3: CSVEGTGTHGYTF
V: TRBV24-1; J: TRBJ2-7; CDR3: CATSDPLNREQYF
V: TRBV28; J: TRBJ1-6; CDR3: CASSSHGGVSGSPLHF
V: TRBV7-2; J: TRBJ2-1; CDR3: CASSPGLAGGNEQFF
V: TRBV20-1; J: TRBJ1-4; CDR3: CSARDRTGGEKLFF
V: TRBV7-3; J: TRBJ2-3; CDR3: CASSISGGGTDTQYF
V: TRBV20-1; J: TRBJ2-7; CDR3: CSARDSTSGGSYEQYF